Following are 24 T cell receptor beta chains from one sample sequenced in a study of neurological immune-mediated disorders. One entry per CDR3 protein results from TCRdb running MiXCR on the 5' RACE reads. The sample holds tens of thousands of distinct CDR3 sequences, approximately 2.8% seen once. The sample comprised PBMCs. Receptors were obtained from a woman aged 30 to 39 with multiple sclerosis.

As regards this clonotype: Germline and junction disagree at one end, which may indicate a read error. The rearrangement links TRBV6-2 or TRBV6-3 to TRBJ2-1, with a possible D match to TRBD1 (5 bases). Germline V lookup: CDR1 MNHEY, CDR2 SVGEGT. The CDR3 has 13 amino acids. CDR3 nucleotide sequence: TGTGCCAGCAAGGGGCCCTTAGCCTCGGATGTCATCTTC. This translates into CASKGPLASDVIF.

This clonotype was detected many times. V gene TRBV27 combines with J gene TRBJ2-7; the match to TRBD1 covers 9 bases. Germline V gene sequence: CDR1 MNHEY, CDR2 SMNVEV (reference sequence). Unmatched junction bases numbered 10, after V lost 7 bases and J lost 6 bases. This CDR3 spans 14 amino acids. CDR3: CASTAGTGSSEQYF. CDR3 bases: TGTGCCAGCACTGCCGGGACAGGGTCTTCCGAGCAGTACTTC.

Ten or more counts support this clonotype. This chain links TRBV28 with TRBJ2-7; D uncertain. The CDR3 covers 14 residues. Per germline, CDR1 MDHEN and CDR2 SYDVKM. V lost 3 bases and J lost 2, with 11 bases in between. The CDR3 is CASSFQAQTYEQYF. For the CDR3, the DNA is TGTGCCAGCAGTTTCCAGGCCCAAACCTACGAGCAGTACTTC.

This clonotype has ten or more counts. The chain carries TRBV15 and TRBJ2-1, with 9 bases fitting TRBD2. V was pared by 5 bases and J by 2 bases, with 7 bases of the junction left unmatched. The CDR3 is made up of 16 amino acids. Germline V gene sequence: CDR1 LNHNV, CDR2 YYDKDF (reference sequence). The CDR3 spells CATSGGGGVTYNEQFF. The CDR3 DNA follows: TGTGCCACCAGCGGGGGCGGGGGGGTGACCTACAATGAGCAGTTCTTC.

This clonotype was recorded at least ten times. The chain combines TRBV27 with TRBJ1-2; 10 positions agree with TRBD1. The CDR3 covers 14 residues. V gave up 8 bases and J gave up 4 bases; unmatched junction bases: 7. Per germline, CDR1 MNHEY and CDR2 SMNVEV (reference sequence). The CDR3, as DNA: TGTGCCAGCGGACCGACAGGGGGCGTCTATGGCTACACCTTC. Protein product: CASGPTGGVYGYTF.

As to this clonotype: A much larger clone sits a single nucleotide away, making a read error possible. V and J are TRBV20-1 and TRBJ2-7; perhaps D is TRBD1 or TRBD2 (5 bases each). CDR1 and CDR2 (germline): DFQATT, SNEGSKA (reference sequence). This CDR3 contains 14 residues. Deletions cut 6 bases from V and 0 bases from J, with 15 bases between. CDR3 region: CSAQAGASSYEQYF. CDR3 nucleotides: TGCAGTGCCCAGGCCGGGGCGAGCTCCTACGAGCAGTACTTC.

The table lists this clonotype with many counts. This CDR3 reads CASSPSAGGPNDEQFF. CDR3 nucleotide sequence: TGTGCCAGTAGCCCCTCTGCGGGAGGGCCGAACGATGAGCAGTTCTTC. The rearrangement uses TRBV19 and TRBJ2-1; 9 positions agree with TRBD2. V gave up 6 bases and J gave up 8 bases; unmatched junction bases: 14. CDR1 LNHDA and CDR2 SQIVND come from the germline V gene (reference sequence). The CDR3 spans 16 residues.

In this sample, this clonotype turned up many times. The chain employs TRBV6-4 and TRBJ2-1; D perhaps matches TRBD1 (5 bases). Deletions cut 0 bases from V and 6 bases from J, with 6 bases between. CDR1 is MRHNA and CDR2 is SNTAGT in the germline V gene. CDR3 size: 13 residues. The chain's CDR3 is CASSDSGRNEQFF. CDR3 coding DNA: TGTGCCAGCAGTGACTCGGGGCGCAATGAGCAGTTCTTC.

This clonotype was detected ten times or more. This chain joins TRBV7-6 and TRBJ2-7; TRBD2 might be the D (5 bases). V lost 6 bases and J 2 bases, leaving 14 bases between the germline ends. The CDR3 spans 14 residues. CDR1 and CDR2 (germline): SGHVS, FNYEAQ. CDR3 DNA sequence: TGTGCCAGCAGTCCCGGGATCGGCGCCTACGAGCAGTACTTC. As protein: CASSPGIGAYEQYF.

This clonotype was detected many times. This CDR3 is CASGPSEYEQYF. The CDR3, as DNA: TGTGCCAGCGGTCCTAGCGAATACGAGCAGTACTTC. The genes are TRBV27 and TRBJ2-7, with D maybe TRBD2 (6 bases). Germline-derived CDR1 and CDR2 are MNHEY and SMNVEV (reference sequence). V was trimmed by 8 bases and J by 4 bases, leaving 12 bases between them. The CDR3 has 12 residues.

This clonotype was seen ten or more times. This CDR3 is missing its conserved last phenylalanine or tryptophan, likely due to a read error. The chain combines TRBV20-1 with TRBJ1-5, with unresolved D. CDR1 and CDR2 from the germline V gene are DFQATT and SNEGSKA (reference sequence). This CDR3 region has 12 residues. V gave up 1 base and J gave up 12 bases, with 13 bases separating them. CDR3 nucleotide sequence: TGCAGTGCTAGAGCTTCAAGAGAGCGCCAGCATCTT. As protein: CSARASRERQHL.

This clonotype was found many times. The genes are TRBV20-1 and TRBJ2-1, with TRBD2 identical over 13 bases. CDR1 is DFQATT and CDR2 is SNEGSKA in the germline V gene (reference sequence). CDR3 length equals 16 residues. With V trimmed by 0 bases and J by 5 bases, 4 bases remained unmatched. CDR3 loop: CSARDGTSGDHNEQFF. CDR3 nucleotides: TGCAGTGCTAGAGACGGGACTAGCGGGGACCACAATGAGCAGTTCTTC.

This clonotype was found many times. The chain joins TRBV29-1 to TRBJ1-1, with D perhaps TRBD1 (6 bases). The germline V gene has CDR1 SQVTM and CDR2 ANQGSEA. Trimming took 5 bases from V and 2 from J, leaving 15 bases between them. The CDR3 length is 14 residues. The CDR3 sequence is CSVQEGQPNTEAFF. For the CDR3, the DNA is TGCAGCGTTCAGGAAGGACAGCCAAACACTGAAGCTTTCTTT.

This clonotype was counted many times. V usage is TRBV3-2 and J usage is TRBJ2-7; the table's D call, TRBD1, has no DNA check behind it. TRBV3-2 counts as a pseudogene. The CDR3 has 14 amino acids. The CDR3 DNA sequence: TGTGCCAGCAGCCAGATGGGCGGCGTCTACGAGCAGTACTTC. Translation: CASSQMGGVYEQYF.

There are many counts of this clonotype. V usage is TRBV20-1 and J usage is TRBJ2-7; TRBD2 aligns across 10 bases. This CDR3 region has 15 residues. After removal of 6 bases from V and 0 bases from J, the junction contained 8 bases not matched to a gene. Germline V lookup: CDR1 DFQATT, CDR2 SNEGSKA (reference sequence). The CDR3 DNA reads as TGCAGTGCCCGCGGGACTAGCGTGGCCTCCTACGAGCAGTACTTC. This encodes CSARGTSVASYEQYF.

On this clonotype: A much larger clone lies a single base off, so this may be a read error. V usage is TRBV12-3 or TRBV12-4 and J usage is TRBJ1-1, with a weak D call TRBD1 (6 bases). V dropped 7 bases and J dropped 7 bases, with 22 bases sitting between them. The CDR3 runs 15 residues. The CDR3 here is CASNQPGKGVFEAFF. CDR3 in DNA: TGTGCCAGCAACCAACCGGGAAAGGGGGTTTTTGAAGCTTTCTTT.

Many counts were recorded for this clonotype. This sequence joins TRBV5-1 and TRBJ1-3, with D tentatively TRBD1 (5 bases). Trimming shortened V by 4 bases and J by 0 bases, and 8 bases separated the two germline ends. The CDR3 runs to 14 residues. CDR1 is SGHRS and CDR2 is YFSETQ in the germline V gene. CDR3 nucleotide sequence: TGCGCCAGCAGCCTCGGACACTCTGGAAACACCATATATTTT. This encodes CASSLGHSGNTIYF. Looking up the rest from reference TRBV5-1 and TRBJ1-3 gives the full variable domain: KAGVTQTPRYLIKTRGQQVTLSCSPISGHRSVSWYQQTPGQGLQFLFEYFSETQRNKGNFPGRFSGRQFSNSRSEMNVSTLELGDSALYLCASSLGHSGNTIYFGEGSWLTVV.

This clonotype was seen at least ten times. The chain recombines TRBV4-1 with TRBJ2-5; D not resolved. The ends were cut back, 1 base at V and 4 bases at J, with 7 bases in the middle. The CDR3 totals 13 residues. The V gene's germline CDR1 is MGHRA and CDR2 YSYEKL. The CDR3 coding sequence is TGCGCCAGCAGCCAAGTTGCGCGAGAGACCCAGTACTTC. As protein: CASSQVARETQYF.

The table lists this clonotype with a few counts. The chain has TRBV4-3 and TRBJ2-3; 8 positions agree with TRBD2. V dropped 4 bases and J dropped 4; count of bases not matched to a gene: 7. CDR3 length: 15 amino acids. Germline V CDR1 and CDR2: LGHNA, YSLEER. CDR3 sequence reads: CASSLGTRSADTQYF. The CDR3 DNA reads as TGCGCCAGCAGCCTAGGGACTAGGTCCGCAGATACGCAGTATTTT.

This chain's CDR3 is CASSQPTVGTGELFF. CDR3 coding DNA: TGTGCCAGCTCACAACCGACAGTTGGGACCGGGGAGCTGTTTTTT. The chain employs TRBV18 and TRBJ2-2; D is possibly TRBD1 (5 bases). The V and J ends lost 4 bases and 5 bases respectively, with 14 bases between them. CDR3 length equals 15 residues. Germline loops: CDR1 KGHSH, CDR2 LQKENI. Drawing the rest from reference TRBV18 and TRBJ2-2, the complete variable domain is NAGVMQNPRHLVRRRGQEARLRCSPMKGHSHVYWYRQLPEEGLKFMVYLQKENIIDESGMPKERFSAEFPKEGPSILRIQQVVRGDSAAYFCASSQPTVGTGELFFGEGSRLTVL.

This clonotype was seen many times. The rearrangement links TRBV28 to TRBJ2-7, with D tentatively TRBD1 (6 bases). The CDR3 spans 14 residues. Germline values: CDR1 MDHEN, CDR2 SYDVKM. V dropped 6 bases and J dropped 6 bases, with 18 bases sitting between them. The CDR3 is CASSTGTSSSEQYF. In DNA, the CDR3 is TGTGCCAGCAGCACCGGGACAAGCTCATCCGAGCAGTACTTC.

This clonotype occurred many times. The V gene is TRBV6-2 or TRBV6-3, the J gene TRBJ1-1; TRBD1 is a possible D gene (6 bases). The germline CDR1 and CDR2 sequences are MNHEY and SVGEGT. The CDR3 loop spans 17 amino acids. With 2 bases removed from V and 1 base from J, the gap between germline ends came to 17 bases. CDR3 region: CASSYPVGAIGNTEAFF. CDR3 DNA sequence: TGTGCCAGCAGTTACCCTGTGGGGGCGATTGGGAACACTGAAGCTTTCTTT.

This clonotype has ten or more counts. This chain links TRBV29-1 with TRBJ2-4; D is unclear. The V end lost 6 bases, the J end lost 0 bases, and 12 bases lay between the germline ends. The CDR3 has 14 amino acids. The V gene's germline CDR1 is SQVTM and CDR2 ANQGSEA. CDR3 residues: CSVTSLLAKNIQYF. As DNA, the CDR3 is TGCAGCGTGACCAGCTTACTAGCCAAAAACATTCAGTACTTC.

To note about this clonotype: A much bigger clone sits one base away, suggesting this may be a read error. The rearrangement joins TRBV18 to TRBJ1-5; no reliable D call. This CDR3 has 13 amino acids. Germline V gives CDR1 KGHSH, CDR2 LQKENI. V gave up 2 bases and J gave up 1 base, with 3 bases separating them. The CDR3 here is CASSPTSNQPQHF. The CDR3 nucleotides read TGTGCCAGCTCACCAACCAGCAATCAGCCCCAGCATTTT.